These 20 T cell receptor beta chains came from one sample sequenced in a study of T cell clonality in common variable immunodeficiency. Points from the study as a whole: In common variable immunodeficiency, TCR beta chains reportedly carried fewer deletions and N-nucleotide insertions.

No antigen is known for these receptors. Sequenced by immunoSEQ multiplex PCR; TCRdb stores in-frame clones only, minus some. Recorded here are roughly 34,000 clones, none singletons. The material sequenced was peripheral blood mononuclear cells. The receptors were gathered from a human donor with common variable immunodeficiency.

This clone showed up many times. The CDR3 goes on 3 residues after the read ends, and that part is filled in from the germline J gene. This chain connects TRBV28 to TRBJ1-2; TRBD1 matches 8 bases. Germline values: CDR1 MDHEN, CDR2 SYDVKM. The CDR3 is made up of 14 amino acids. V lost 3 bases to trimming and J lost 4 bases; unmatched junction nucleotides: 4. CDR3 bases read: TGTGCCAGCAGTTTCGGACAGGGCGGCTATGGC. It is translated as CASSFGQGGYG. The entire CDR3 protein is CASSFGQGGYGYTF.

This clone appeared many times. The read stops 3 residues short of the end of the CDR3; the missing end is completed from the germline J gene. The J gene is TRBJ2-3, the V gene TRBV5-1; TRBD1 agrees at 9 bases. CDR1 and CDR2 from the germline V gene are SGHRS and YFSETQ. The CDR3 spans 13 residues. After removal of 6 bases from V and 3 bases from J, the junction contained 2 bases not matched to a gene. The sequenced CDR3 bases are TGCGCCAGCACGGGACAGGGAACAGATACG. Its protein is CASTGQGTDT. Given in full, the CDR3 is CASTGQGTDTQYF.

This clone was counted many times. The read halts 3 residues ahead of the CDR3 end, with the missing end drawn from the germline J gene. V and J are TRBV19 and TRBJ2-7, with 9 bases that match TRBD2. This CDR3 has 17 residues. Germline CDR1 reads LNHDA; CDR2 reads SQIVND (reference sequence). Germline trimming cut 1 base from V and 2 bases from J; bases unmatched to any gene: 9. CDR3 DNA (partial): TGTGCCAGTAGTATAGCCCAACGGGCTAGCGGGACCTACGAG. Translating gives CASSIAQRASGTYE. The entire CDR3 protein is CASSIAQRASGTYEQYF. The whole variable domain, remainder taken from reference TRBV19 and TRBJ2-7, is DGGITQSPKYLFRKEGQNVTLSCEQNLNHDAMYWYRQDPGQGLRLIYYSQIVNDFQKGDIAEGYSVSREKKESFPLTVTSAQKNPTAFYLCASSIAQRASGTYEQYFGPGTRLTVT.

About this clone itself: The DNA ends 3 residues before the CDR3 does, and the rest of the CDR3 is filled in from the germline J gene. The rearrangement joins TRBV7-9 to TRBJ2-7; TRBD2 is a possible D gene (5 bases). The V gene lost 4 bases and the J gene lost 2 bases, with 9 bases spanning the gap. The CDR3 consists of 13 residues. The germline gives CDR1 SEHNR, CDR2 FQNEAQ (reference sequence). The CDR3 bases that were read are TGTGCCAGCAGCTATCACGGGGCCTACGAG. Translation: CASSYHGAYE. From start to end, the CDR3 is CASSYHGAYEQYF.

As to this clone: The read gets to within 3 residues of the CDR3 end, and the germline J gene fills in the rest. V and J are TRBV5-1 and TRBJ2-7, with a tentative D call TRBD1 (5 bases). CDR1 and CDR2 (germline): SGHRS, YFSETQ. Trimming stripped 1 base from V and 0 bases from J, with 11 bases between. The length of the CDR3 is 15 residues. The CDR3 sequence is CASSLKATVSYEQYF. Incomplete CDR3 DNA: TGCGCCAGCAGCTTGAAGGCGACAGTCTCCTACGAG.

This clone was detected ten times or more. The read ends 3 residues before the CDR3 terminus; that terminus is restored from the germline J gene. The chain carries TRBV7-2 and TRBJ2-7; D is perhaps TRBD2 (6 bases). The V end was cut by 4 bases, the J end by 4 bases, with 14 bases between. The CDR3 has 14 amino acids. The V gene's germline CDR1 is SGHTA and CDR2 FQGNSA. The sequenced part of the CDR3 DNA is TGTGCCAGCAGCTCTCCGGGACTCCCTTACGAG. Protein product: CASSSPGLPYE. The complete CDR3 sequence is CASSSPGLPYEQYF.

CDR3: CASTDYRPGEQYF. CDR3 DNA (partial): TGTGCCAGCACCGACTACCGCCCAGGCGAG. V and J are TRBV7-9 and TRBJ2-7, with a tentative D call TRBD2 (5 bases). The read ends 3 residues early relative to the CDR3; the germline J gene fills the gap. Germline values: CDR1 SEHNR, CDR2 FQNEAQ (reference sequence). The CDR3 loop spans 13 amino acids. Trimming left V 7 bases short and J 6 bases short, with 16 bases between.

This clone appeared many times. The read gets to within 3 residues of the CDR3 end, and the germline J gene fills in the rest. The genes are TRBV7-3 and TRBJ2-1; 9 bases are shared with TRBD1. J lost 4 bases, V lost 3 bases, and 7 bases had no gene match. Germline V CDR1 and CDR2: SGHTA, FQGTGA. There are 16 residues in the CDR3. The CDR3 bases that were read are TGTGCCAGCAGCTTTTTGGGGACAGGGCCATACAATGAG. Its protein is CASSFLGTGPYNE. In full, the CDR3 reads CASSFLGTGPYNEQFF.

This clone was seen more than once but under ten times. The sequence runs out 3 residues before the end of the CDR3; the remainder is reconstructed from the germline J gene. The chain has TRBV2 and TRBJ1-2; 10 bases fit TRBD1. This CDR3 has 15 amino acids. Trimming removed 6 bases from V and 7 bases from J; junction bases left unmatched: 11. CDR1 is SNHLY, CDR2 FYNNEI, per germline. The CDR3 bases that were read are TGTGCCAGCAGGGGACAGGGGCCGGCGCCCTCTGGC. Protein sequence: CASRGQGPAPSG. The CDR3 reads in full as CASRGQGPAPSGYTF.

This clone was seen a handful of times. The read terminates 3 residues before the CDR3 end, so the remaining end is supplied by the germline J gene. The gene calls are TRBV6-2 or TRBV6-3 and TRBJ2-7; D is perhaps TRBD1 (6 bases). CDR3 size: 15 residues. The germline V and J ends were trimmed by 9 bases and 0 bases, with 18 bases remaining between them. Per germline, CDR1 MNHEY and CDR2 SVGEGT. CDR3 residues: CASRPHRVYSYEQYF. The sequenced CDR3 bases are TGTGCCAGTCGACCCCACAGGGTTTACTCCTACGAG.

This clone showed up many times. Coverage ceases 3 residues before the CDR3 finishes, and the germline J gene fills in the end. The genes are TRBV18 and TRBJ1-6; tentative D call: TRBD1 (6 bases). V dropped 6 bases and J dropped 7 bases, with 19 bases sitting between them. The germline V gene has CDR1 KGHSH and CDR2 LQKENI. CDR3 length equals 16 residues. CDR3 DNA (partial): TGTGCCAGCTCGCCGCCATTGGGACAAGGGAATTCACCC. Protein: CASSPPLGQGNSP. The whole CDR3 is CASSPPLGQGNSPLHF.

This clone was detected ten times or more. The chain's CDR3 is CASSNYYQETQYF. Partial CDR3 DNA: TGTGCCAGCAGCAACTACTACCAAGAGACC. The gene calls are TRBV5-4 and TRBJ2-5; D is unclear. The read ends 3 residues shy of where the CDR3 ends; the end is completed using the germline J gene. The CDR3 contains 13 residues. Germline V gene lookup returns CDR1 SGHNT and CDR2 YYREEE (reference sequence). V was clipped by 4 bases and J by 0 bases, with 7 bases between them.

Concerning this clone itself: Read data end 3 residues before the CDR3 end; the end is taken from the germline J gene. The rearrangement joins TRBV7-2 to TRBJ2-7, with TRBD2 identical over 8 bases. Per the germline V gene, CDR1 is SGHTA and CDR2 is FQGNSA. The CDR3 sequence is 15 residues long. V dropped 4 bases and J dropped 5; count of bases not matched to a gene: 10. This CDR3 reads CASSSERELMHEQYF. The sequenced CDR3 bases are TGTGCCAGCAGCTCCGAGCGGGAGCTGATGCACGAG.

On this clone: The DNA ends 3 residues before the CDR3 does, and the rest of the CDR3 is filled in from the germline J gene. This chain links TRBV6-2 or TRBV6-3 with TRBJ2-7; a weak D match, TRBD2 (6 bases). The CDR3 covers 12 residues. The germline gives CDR1 MNHEY, CDR2 SVGEGT. Trimming cost V 2 bases and J 6 bases, with 8 bases left between them. The CDR3 loop reads CASSYTSLEQYF. CDR3 DNA, as far as it was read: TGTGCCAGCAGTTACACTAGCCTCGAG.

Notes on this clone: The CDR3 end is not reached by the read, which stops 3 residues before it; the germline J gene fills it in. V usage is TRBV7-3 and J usage is TRBJ1-1, with a possible D match to TRBD1 (6 bases). V lost 5 bases and J lost 1, with 17 bases in between. The CDR3 contains 16 residues. The V gene's germline CDR1 is SGHTA and CDR2 FQGTGA. The CDR3 bases that were read are TGTGCCAGCAGCCCCAAAGGGGGGGGAGGGAACACTGAA. Encoded protein: CASSPKGGGGNTE. The whole CDR3 reads CASSPKGGGGNTEAFF. The whole variable domain, filled in from reference TRBV7-3 and TRBJ1-1, reads GAGVSQTPSNKVTEKGKYVELRCDPISGHTALYWYRQSLGQGPEFLIYFQGTGAADDSGLPNDRFFAVRPEGSVSTLKIQRTERGDSAVYLCASSPKGGGGNTEAFFGQGTRLTVV.

As to this clone: The read ends 3 residues early relative to the CDR3; the germline J gene fills the gap. The chain combines TRBV19 with TRBJ2-2, with TRBD1 matching 9 bases. The junction had 9 bases not matched to a gene; V was cut back by 6 bases and J by 4 bases. The germline gives CDR1 LNHDA, CDR2 SQIVND (reference sequence). The CDR3 sequence is 16 residues long. The covered CDR3 bases are TGTGCCAGTAGCGACAGGGGGGAAGACTTCACCGGGGAG. Residues: CASSDRGEDFTGE. The complete CDR3 sequence is CASSDRGEDFTGELFF.

This clone was seen at least ten times. The CDR3 extends 3 residues past the end of the read, so its final part is completed from the germline J gene. The chain recombines TRBV29-1 with TRBJ1-2, with D perhaps matching TRBD1 (6 bases). The germline gives CDR1 SQVTM, CDR2 ANQGSEA. There are 14 residues in the CDR3. V lost 2 bases and J lost 6, with 16 bases in between. CDR3 loop: CSVEPFYTGNGYTF. The DNA read from the CDR3 is TGCAGCGTTGAACCTTTCTATACAGGGAATGGC.

This clone was seen a few times. The read stops 3 residues short of the end of the CDR3; the missing end is completed from the germline J gene. The rearrangement joins TRBV30 to TRBJ2-1; weak D call: TRBD1 (5 bases). This CDR3 spans 13 amino acids. CDR1 and CDR2 from the germline V gene are GTSNPN and SVGIG (reference sequence). With 7 bases removed from V and 7 bases from J, the gap between germline ends came to 17 bases. The CDR3 loop is CASEARVGNEQFF. Incomplete CDR3 DNA: TGTGCCTCCGAGGCCAGGGTGGGTAATGAG.

There are many counts of this clone. At one end, the junction sequence differs from germline, possibly due to a read error. The missing CDR3 end, 3 residues past where the read stops, is filled in from the germline J gene. V and J are TRBV4-2 and TRBJ2-7; possible D gene TRBD1, 6 bases. The CDR3 is 15 residues long. CDR1 LGHNA and CDR2 YNFKEQ come from the germline V gene. The CDR3 reads CASSQERQVFYEQYF. CDR3 DNA (partial): TGCGCCAGCAGCCAAGAGAGACAGGTTTTCTACGAG.

With regard to this clone: The read finishes 3 residues shy of the CDR3 end, and the germline J gene is used to complete it. The chain couples TRBV29-1 to TRBJ2-3; 14 bases are a match to TRBD2. Germline V gene data show CDR1 as SQVTM and CDR2 as ANQGSEA. V was pared by 3 bases and J by 7 bases, with 15 bases of the junction left unmatched. The CDR3 contains 18 residues. CDR3 amino acids: CSVDPRVGLAGVGHTQYF. Partial CDR3 DNA: TGCAGCGTTGATCCGCGGGTGGGACTAGCGGGAGTAGGGCATACG.